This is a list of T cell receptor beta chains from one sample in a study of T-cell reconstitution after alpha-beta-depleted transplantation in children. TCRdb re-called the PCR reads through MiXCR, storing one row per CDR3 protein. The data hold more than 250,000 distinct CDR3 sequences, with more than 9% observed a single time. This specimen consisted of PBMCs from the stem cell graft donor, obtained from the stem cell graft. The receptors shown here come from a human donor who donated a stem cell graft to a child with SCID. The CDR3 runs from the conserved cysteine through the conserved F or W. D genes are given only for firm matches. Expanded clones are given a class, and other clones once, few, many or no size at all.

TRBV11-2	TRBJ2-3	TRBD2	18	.	TGTGCCAGCAGTTTTACCGGGACTAGCGGGGATCGCACAGATACGCAGTATTTT	CASSFTGTSGDRTDTQYF
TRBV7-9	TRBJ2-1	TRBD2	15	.	TGTGCCAGCAGCTTAATGGGACTAGCGGGGTCTGAGCAGTTCTTC	CASSLMGLAGSEQFF
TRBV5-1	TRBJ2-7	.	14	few	TGCGCCAGCAGCTTCGGGGAACGGGCCTACGAGCAGTACTTC	CASSFGERAYEQYF
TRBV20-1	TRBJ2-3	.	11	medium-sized	TGCAGTGCTAGAGAGGCAGATACGCAGTATTTT	CSAREADTQYF
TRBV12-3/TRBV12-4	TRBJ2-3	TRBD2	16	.	TGTGCCAGCAGTTTGGGCGGGGGGGCCGGCACAGATACGCAGTATTTT	CASSLGGGAGTDTQYF
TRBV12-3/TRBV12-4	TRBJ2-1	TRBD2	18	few	TGTGCCAGCAGGGGACTAAGCGGGGGCCCTAGTCCCTACAATGAGCAGTTCTTC	CASRGLSGGPSPYNEQFF
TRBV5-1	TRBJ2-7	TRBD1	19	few	TGCGCCAGCAGCGTAGGACAGGGGCGCGTTGAGGGTGGAAAACTCGAGCAGTACTTC	CASSVGQGRVEGGKLEQYF
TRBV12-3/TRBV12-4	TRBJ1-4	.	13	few	TGTGCCAGCACGGGACCGACTAATGAAAAACTGTTTTTT	CASTGPTNEKLFF
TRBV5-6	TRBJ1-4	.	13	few	TGTGCCAGCAGCTCTGCCAGGAATGAAAAACTGTTTTTT	CASSSARNEKLFF
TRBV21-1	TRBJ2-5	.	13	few	TGTGCCAGCACCGACAGAGCTTCGGAGGCCCAGTACTTC	CASTDRASEAQYF
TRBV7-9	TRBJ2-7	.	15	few	TGTGCCAGCAGCTTAGATCTTCCCCTAGTCCACGAGCAGTACTTC	CASSLDLPLVHEQYF
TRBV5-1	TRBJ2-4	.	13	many	TGCGCCAGCAGCTTGGAGGGCAGCGGCATTCAGTACTTC	CASSLEGSGIQYF
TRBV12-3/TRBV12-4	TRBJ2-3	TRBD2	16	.	TGTGCCAGCAGATTCCGTAGCGGGGGCTCCACAGATACGCAGTATTTT	CASRFRSGGSTDTQYF
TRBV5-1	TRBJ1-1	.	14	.	TGCGCCAGCAGCTTGGACATGGGGAACACTGAAGCTTTCTTT	CASSLDMGNTEAFF
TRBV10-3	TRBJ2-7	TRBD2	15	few	TGTGCCATCAGTGAGAAGGGGACTAGCGGGGTCGAGCAGTACTTC	CAISEKGTSGVEQYF
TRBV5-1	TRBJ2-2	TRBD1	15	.	TGCGCCAGCAGCTTGAAGGGACAGGTCACCGGGGAGCTGTTTTTT	CASSLKGQVTGELFF
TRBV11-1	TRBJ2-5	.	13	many	TGTGCCAGCAGCTTACGAGGGTCGGAGACCCAGTACTTC	CASSLRGSETQYF
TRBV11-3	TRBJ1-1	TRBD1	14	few	TGTGCCAGCAGCTCGGGACAGGGTAGGACTGAAGCTTTCTTT	CASSSGQGRTEAFF